This is a list of T cell receptor beta chains from one sample in a study of identical twins. One entry per CDR3 protein results from TCRdb running MiXCR on the 5' RACE reads. The sample lists around 510,000 distinct CDR3 sequences, roughly an eighth occurring once. These data were likewise used in another study, on yellow fever vaccine responses in identical twins.

Sequencing was done on a sample of CD4+ T cells sorted from blood. The origin of the receptors is a woman between 18 and 29 years old in good health. Each CDR3 is given with its conserved first and last residue. The order of the fields is D gene, clone size, J gene, CDR3 length, V gene, CDR3 protein, CDR3 DNA. D genes are given only for firm matches. For some rows the clone size is stated as once, few or many, or as a class when expanded; others skip it.

>TRBD1|many|TRBJ1-2|16|TRBV30
CAWSVLRTGGTYGYTF
TGTGCCTGGAGTGTCCTAAGGACAGGGGGTACATATGGCTACACCTTC
>TRBD2|-|TRBJ2-1|17|TRBV7-9
CASSSRGGEGHGNEQFF
TGTGCCAGCAGCTCCCGGGGGGGTGAGGGCCATGGGAATGAGCAGTTCTTC
>-|-|TRBJ2-5|14|TRBV10-3
CAINSGTSQETQYF
TGTGCCATCAACTCCGGGACGTCGCAAGAGACCCAGTACTTC
>-|-|TRBJ1-1|12|TRBV7-9
CASSLVVTGAFF
TGTGCCAGCAGCTTAGTTGTCACGGGAGCTTTCTTT
>TRBD1|-|TRBJ1-6|17|TRBV4-1
CASSQTPGQGSGSPLHF
TGCGCCAGCAGCCAGACCCCAGGACAGGGGTCTGGTTCACCCCTCCACTTT
>-|-|TRBJ2-1|16|TRBV20-1
CSARDKLANFYNEQFF
TGCAGTGCTAGAGATAAGCTAGCGAATTTTTACAATGAGCAGTTCTTC
>-|few|TRBJ1-1|10|TRBV20-1
CSVVDTEAFF
TGCAGTGTTGTTGACACTGAAGCTTTCTTT
>TRBD1|-|TRBJ1-5|17|TRBV27
CASSSKGQRVSNQPQHF
TGTGCCAGCAGTTCGAAGGGACAGCGGGTAAGCAATCAGCCCCAGCATTTT
>-|few|TRBJ2-5|15|TRBV7-2
CASSLFGAQGETQYF
TGTGCCAGCAGCTTATTTGGGGCGCAGGGGGAGACCCAGTACTTC
>-|few|TRBJ2-7|14|TRBV20-1
CSARQGGPSYEQYF
TGCAGTGCTAGACAGGGAGGACCATCCTACGAGCAGTACTTC
>-|-|TRBJ2-1|14|TRBV5-1
CASSPPGQYNEQFF
TGCGCCAGCAGCCCCCCGGGTCAGTACAATGAGCAGTTCTTC
>-|many|TRBJ2-5|14|TRBV6-1
CASRWDTHQETQYF
TGTGCCAGCAGATGGGACACACACCAAGAGACCCAGTACTTC
>TRBD1|many|TRBJ2-5|14|TRBV9
CASSVGTGAETQYF
TGTGCCAGCAGCGTAGGGACAGGGGCAGAGACCCAGTACTTC
>-|few|TRBJ2-1|15|TRBV10-3
CAISESMENYNEQFF
TGTGCCATCAGTGAGTCGATGGAAAACTACAATGAGCAGTTCTTC
>-|few|TRBJ2-1|9|TRBV6-6
CASLGEQFF
TGTGCCAGCTTGGGGGAGCAGTTCTTC
>-|few|TRBJ1-2|14|TRBV6-2/TRBV6-3
CASSQGPRGYGYTF
TGTGCCAGCAGTCAGGGACCTCGGGGCTATGGCTACACCTTC
>TRBD2|-|TRBJ2-1|16|TRBV29-1
CSVLTSGASSYNEQFF
TGCAGCGTACTGACTAGCGGGGCGAGCTCCTACAATGAGCAGTTCTTC
>-|-|TRBJ2-1|14|TRBV29-1
CSVRLSGVYNEQFF
TGCAGCGTGCGACTATCGGGAGTTTACAATGAGCAGTTCTTC
>-|few|TRBJ2-3|13|TRBV28
CASSLIRRNTQYF
TGTGCCAGCAGTTTAATCCGGCGTAATACGCAGTATTTT
>TRBD2|few|TRBJ2-1|14|TRBV6-1
CASSRLAGGREQFF
TGTGCCAGCAGCCGACTAGCGGGAGGCCGGGAGCAGTTCTTC
>-|many|TRBJ2-1|12|TRBV12-3/TRBV12-4
CASRKGVYEQFF
TGTGCCAGCAGAAAGGGGGTTTATGAGCAGTTCTTC
>TRBD2|few|TRBJ2-1|14|TRBV7-9
CASSLAGGPDEQFF
TGTGCCAGCAGCTTAGCGGGAGGGCCCGATGAGCAGTTCTTC
>-|-|TRBJ2-1|16|TRBV6-1
CASSPRPDTGTGEQFF
TGTGCCAGCAGTCCCCGTCCAGACACGGGGACCGGTGAGCAGTTCTTC
>TRBD1|few|TRBJ2-2|16|TRBV11-2
CASSLRSGTGVVELFF
TGTGCCAGCAGCTTAAGGTCCGGGACAGGGGTCGTGGAGCTGTTTTTT
>TRBD1|-|TRBJ1-1|15|TRBV29-1
CSVEAGTDLNTEAFF
TGCAGCGTTGAAGCCGGGACAGATTTGAACACTGAAGCTTTCTTT
>-|many|TRBJ2-3|16|TRBV5-1
CASSFPLGGAEDTQYF
TGCGCCAGCAGCTTTCCCCTGGGGGGCGCAGAAGATACGCAGTATTTT
>-|many|TRBJ1-1|14|TRBV7-2
CASSEGTVNTEAFF
TGTGCCAGCAGCGAAGGGACGGTGAACACTGAAGCTTTCTTT
>-|many|TRBJ2-2|12|TRBV12-3/TRBV12-4
CASSPRTGELFF
TGTGCCAGCAGTCCCCGCACCGGGGAGCTGTTTTTT
>-|-|TRBJ2-1|14|TRBV27
CASRPRSRINEQFF
TGTGCCAGCAGACCCCGTTCTAGAATCAATGAGCAGTTCTTC
>-|few|TRBJ1-2|16|TRBV5-1
CASSLEGREGYYGYTF
TGCGCCAGCAGCTTGGAGGGCAGGGAAGGATACTATGGCTACACCTTC
>-|few|TRBJ1-1|14|TRBV7-8
CASSYRAGEAEAFF
TGTGCCAGCAGCTACCGGGCAGGGGAGGCTGAAGCTTTCTTT
>TRBD2|-|TRBJ2-1|15|TRBV20-1
CSATNLAGANNEQFF
TGCAGTGCTACAAATCTAGCGGGGGCCAACAATGAGCAGTTCTTC
>TRBD1|few|TRBJ2-1|15|TRBV5-1
CASSPGTGEANEQFF
TGCGCCAGCAGCCCCGGGACAGGGGAAGCCAATGAGCAGTTCTTC
>-|few|TRBJ2-7|15|TRBV29-1
CSVAARRSNYYEQYF
TGCAGCGTAGCCGCCCGACGGAGTAATTACTACGAGCAGTACTTC
>TRBD2|-|TRBJ2-5|14|TRBV2
CASRAGGPQETQYF
TGTGCCAGCAGAGCGGGGGGACCCCAAGAGACCCAGTACTTC
>-|many|TRBJ2-1|16|TRBV7-2
CASSLVGGRGKNEQFF
TGTGCCAGCAGCTTAGTCGGGGGGCGCGGGAAGAATGAGCAGTTCTTC
>-|once|TRBJ2-3|11|TRBV9
CASSVHDTQYF
TGTGCCAGCAGCGTTCATGATACGCAGTATTTT
>-|-|TRBJ2-1|11|TRBV30
CAWSDLNEQFF
TGTGCCTGGAGTGACCTCAATGAGCAGTTCTTC
>-|-|TRBJ2-1|14|TRBV7-9
CASSLASPVNEQFF
TGTGCCAGCAGCTTAGCATCACCCGTCAATGAGCAGTTCTTC
>-|-|TRBJ1-5|12|TRBV7-9
CASSLLSGTQHF
TGTGCCAGCAGCTTATTAAGTGGAACGCAGCATTTT
>-|many|TRBJ2-5|15|TRBV5-1
CASSHRGQTQETQYF
TGCGCCAGCAGCCACCGGGGACAAACCCAAGAGACCCAGTACTTC
>-|few|TRBJ2-3|15|TRBV12-3/TRBV12-4
CASSLDQASTDTQYF
TGTGCCAGCAGTTTAGACCAGGCCAGCACAGATACGCAGTATTTT
>-|-|TRBJ2-6|12|TRBV28
CASSSPLGVLTF
TGTGCCAGCAGTTCCCCGCTGGGCGTCCTGACTTTC
>-|-|TRBJ2-7|15|TRBV20-1
CSARRDVLGDYEQYF
TGCAGTGCCCGCCGGGACGTCTTGGGGGACTACGAGCAGTACTTC
>TRBD2|few|TRBJ2-1|12|TRBV4-1
CASSQVGGKQFF
TGCGCCAGCAGCCAAGTGGGAGGGAAGCAGTTCTTC
>TRBD1|-|TRBJ2-7|15|TRBV19
CASSITTGGPVEQYF
TGTGCCAGTAGTATAACAACAGGGGGACCGGTCGAGCAGTACTTC
>-|-|TRBJ2-3|15|TRBV19
CASSPSAFGTDTQYF
TGTGCCAGTAGTCCCAGTGCGTTCGGCACAGATACGCAGTATTTT
>-|few|TRBJ2-7|15|TRBV11-2
CASSLGDRLIHEQYF
TGTGCCAGCAGCTTAGGCGACAGACTAATCCACGAGCAGTACTTC
>TRBD2|few|TRBJ2-3|18|TRBV11-2
CASSLDLWASGYPDTQYF
TGTGCCAGCAGCTTAGACCTATGGGCTAGCGGGTACCCAGATACGCAGTATTTT